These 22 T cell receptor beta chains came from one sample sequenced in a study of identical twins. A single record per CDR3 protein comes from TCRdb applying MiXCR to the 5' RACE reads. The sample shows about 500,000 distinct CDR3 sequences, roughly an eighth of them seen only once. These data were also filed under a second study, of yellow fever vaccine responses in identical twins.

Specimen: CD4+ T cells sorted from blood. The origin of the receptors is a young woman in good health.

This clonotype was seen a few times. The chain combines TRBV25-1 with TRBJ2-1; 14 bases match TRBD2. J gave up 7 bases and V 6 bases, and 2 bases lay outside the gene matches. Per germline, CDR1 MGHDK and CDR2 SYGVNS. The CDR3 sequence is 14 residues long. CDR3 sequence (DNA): TGTGCCAGCAGAGGGACTAGCGGGAGAAATGAGCAGTTCTTC. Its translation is CASRGTSGRNEQFF.

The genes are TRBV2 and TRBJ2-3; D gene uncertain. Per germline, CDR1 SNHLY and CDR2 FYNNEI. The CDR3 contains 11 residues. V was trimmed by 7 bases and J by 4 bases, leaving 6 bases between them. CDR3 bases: TGTGCCAGCAACGACCCAGATACGCAGTATTTT. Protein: CASNDPDTQYF.

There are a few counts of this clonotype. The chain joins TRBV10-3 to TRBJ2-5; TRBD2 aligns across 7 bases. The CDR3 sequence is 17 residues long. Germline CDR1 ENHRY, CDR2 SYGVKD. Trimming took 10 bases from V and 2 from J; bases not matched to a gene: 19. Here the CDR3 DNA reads TGTGCCACCTCCACTTACCTGGGGGGGAGTAGACAAGAGACCCAGTACTTC. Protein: CATSTYLGGSRQETQYF.

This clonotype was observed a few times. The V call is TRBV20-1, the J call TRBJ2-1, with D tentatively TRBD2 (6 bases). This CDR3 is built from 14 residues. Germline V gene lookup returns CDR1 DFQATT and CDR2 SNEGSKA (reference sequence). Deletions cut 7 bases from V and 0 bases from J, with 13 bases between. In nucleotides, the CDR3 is TGCAGTGGGGTGGGGGGACTCTCCTACAATGAGCAGTTCTTC. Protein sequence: CSGVGGLSYNEQFF.

As DNA, the CDR3 is TGCAGTGCTAGTAAGGTGGCTAGCGGGAGAATCGCAGATACGCAGTATTTT. This encodes CSASKVASGRIADTQYF. The V call is TRBV20-1, the J call TRBJ2-3; 10 bases are shared with TRBD2. V shed 3 bases and J 4 bases; nucleotides not matched to a gene: 13. CDR1 is DFQATT and CDR2 is SNEGSKA in the germline V gene (reference sequence). The CDR3 contains 17 residues.

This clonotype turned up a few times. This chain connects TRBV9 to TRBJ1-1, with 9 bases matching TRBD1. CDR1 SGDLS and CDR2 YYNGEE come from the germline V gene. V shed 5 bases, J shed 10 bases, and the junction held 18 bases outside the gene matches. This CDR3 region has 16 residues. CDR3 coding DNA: TGTGCCAGCAGTGGAGCCGGGACAGGGAGATTTCAGGGAGCTTTCTTT. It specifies CASSGAGTGRFQGAFF.

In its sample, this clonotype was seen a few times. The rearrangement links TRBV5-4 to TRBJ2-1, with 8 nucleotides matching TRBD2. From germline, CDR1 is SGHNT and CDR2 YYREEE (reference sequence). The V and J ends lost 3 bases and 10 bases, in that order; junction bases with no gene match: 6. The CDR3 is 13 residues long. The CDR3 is CASSSRLAFEQFF. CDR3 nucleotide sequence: TGTGCCAGCAGCTCCAGACTAGCGTTCGAGCAGTTCTTC.

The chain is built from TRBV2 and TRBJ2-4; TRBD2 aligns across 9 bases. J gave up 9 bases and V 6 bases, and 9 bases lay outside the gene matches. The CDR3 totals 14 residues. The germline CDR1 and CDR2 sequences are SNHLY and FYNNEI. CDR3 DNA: TGTGCCAGCAGCCAGGGACTAGCTAGTGGCATTCAGTACTTC. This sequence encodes CASSQGLASGIQYF. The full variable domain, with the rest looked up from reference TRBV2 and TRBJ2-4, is EPEVTQTPSHQVTQMGQEVILRCVPISNHLYFYWYRQILGQKVEFLVSFYNNEISEKSEIFDDQFSVERPDGSNFTLKIRSTKLEDSAMYFCASSQGLASGIQYFGAGTRLSVL.

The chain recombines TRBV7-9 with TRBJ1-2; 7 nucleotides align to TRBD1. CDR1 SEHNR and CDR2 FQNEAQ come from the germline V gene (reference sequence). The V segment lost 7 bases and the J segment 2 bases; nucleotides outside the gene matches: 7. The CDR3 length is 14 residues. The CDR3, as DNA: TGTGCCAGCACCTCACAGGGGATAAACTATGGCTACACCTTC. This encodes CASTSQGINYGYTF.

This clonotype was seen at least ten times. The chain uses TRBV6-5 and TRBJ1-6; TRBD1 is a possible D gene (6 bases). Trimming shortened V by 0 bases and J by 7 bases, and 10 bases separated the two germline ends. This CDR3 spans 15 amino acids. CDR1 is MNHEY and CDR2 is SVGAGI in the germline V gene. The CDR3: CASSYSTQGNSPLHF. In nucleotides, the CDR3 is TGTGCCAGCAGTTACTCGACACAGGGAAATTCACCCCTCCACTTT.

The CDR3 DNA reads TGTGCCAGTAGTATAGATCTGGGACAGGGGTACGAGCAGTACTTC. This encodes CASSIDLGQGYEQYF. The chain has TRBV19 and TRBJ2-7; 10 positions match TRBD1. V trimming: 0 bases; J trimming: 4 bases; junction bases outside the gene matches: 3. This CDR3 contains 15 residues. Germline-derived CDR1 and CDR2 are LNHDA and SQIVND (reference sequence).

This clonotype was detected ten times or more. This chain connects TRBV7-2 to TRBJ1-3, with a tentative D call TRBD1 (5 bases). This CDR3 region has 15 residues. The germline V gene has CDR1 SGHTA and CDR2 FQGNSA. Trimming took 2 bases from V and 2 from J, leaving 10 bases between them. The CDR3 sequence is CASSLQEGPGNTIYF. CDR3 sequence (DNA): TGTGCCAGCAGCTTACAGGAGGGGCCTGGAAACACCATATATTTT.

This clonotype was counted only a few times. CDR3 in DNA: TGTGCCAGCAGCTTACGGGAGCACACCGGGGAGCTGTTTTTT. Its translation is CASSLREHTGELFF. The genes are TRBV7-9 and TRBJ2-2; maybe TRBD2 (6 bases). Looked up from germline, CDR1 is SEHNR and CDR2 is FQNEAQ (reference sequence). The CDR3 has 14 amino acids. With 2 bases removed from V and 3 bases from J, the gap between germline ends came to 7 bases.

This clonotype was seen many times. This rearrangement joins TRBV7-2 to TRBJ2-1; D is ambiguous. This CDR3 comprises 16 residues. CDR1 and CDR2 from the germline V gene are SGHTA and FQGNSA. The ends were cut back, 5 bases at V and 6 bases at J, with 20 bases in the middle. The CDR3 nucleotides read TGTGCCAGCAGCGCCCGTTTGTCTCCACTGTTCAATGAGCAGTTCTTC. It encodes CASSARLSPLFNEQFF.

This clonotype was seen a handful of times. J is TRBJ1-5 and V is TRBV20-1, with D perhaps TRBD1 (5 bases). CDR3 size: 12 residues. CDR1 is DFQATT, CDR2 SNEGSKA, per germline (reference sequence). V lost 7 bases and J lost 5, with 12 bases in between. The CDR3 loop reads CSVGTPDQPQHF. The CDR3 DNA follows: TGCAGTGTTGGGACCCCGGATCAGCCCCAGCATTTT.

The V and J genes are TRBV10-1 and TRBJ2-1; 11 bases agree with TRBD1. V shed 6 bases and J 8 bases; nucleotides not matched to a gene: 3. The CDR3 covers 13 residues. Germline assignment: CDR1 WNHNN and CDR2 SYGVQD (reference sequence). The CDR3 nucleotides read TGCGCCAGCAGGAGGACAGGGGGCGATGAGCAGTTCTTC. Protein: CASRRTGGDEQFF.

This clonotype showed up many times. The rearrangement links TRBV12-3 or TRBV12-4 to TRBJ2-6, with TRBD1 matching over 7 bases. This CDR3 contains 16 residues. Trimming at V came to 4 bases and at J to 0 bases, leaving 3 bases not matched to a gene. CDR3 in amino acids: CASSSTGPSGANVLTF. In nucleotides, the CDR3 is TGTGCCAGCAGTTCGACAGGGCCCTCTGGGGCCAACGTCCTGACTTTC.

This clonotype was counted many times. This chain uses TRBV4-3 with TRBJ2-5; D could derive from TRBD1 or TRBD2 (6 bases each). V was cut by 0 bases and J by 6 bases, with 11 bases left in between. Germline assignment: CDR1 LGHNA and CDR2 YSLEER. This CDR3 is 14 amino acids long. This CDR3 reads CASSQDIGGKTQYF. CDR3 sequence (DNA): TGCGCCAGCAGCCAAGATATAGGGGGGAAGACCCAGTACTTC.

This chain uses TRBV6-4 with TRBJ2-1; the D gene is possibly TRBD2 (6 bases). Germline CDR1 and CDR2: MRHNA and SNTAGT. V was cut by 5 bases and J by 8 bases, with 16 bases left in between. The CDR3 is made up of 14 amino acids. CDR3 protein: CASSPGRELDEQFF. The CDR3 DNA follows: TGTGCCAGCAGTCCCGGCCGGGAGCTCGATGAGCAGTTCTTC.

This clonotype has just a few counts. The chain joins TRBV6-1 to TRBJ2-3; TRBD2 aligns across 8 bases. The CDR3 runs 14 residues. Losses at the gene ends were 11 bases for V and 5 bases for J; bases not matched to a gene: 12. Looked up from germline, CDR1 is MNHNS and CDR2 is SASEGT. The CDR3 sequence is CASHGAGGRDTQYF. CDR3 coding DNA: TGTGCCTCCCATGGGGCGGGGGGAAGAGATACGCAGTATTTT.

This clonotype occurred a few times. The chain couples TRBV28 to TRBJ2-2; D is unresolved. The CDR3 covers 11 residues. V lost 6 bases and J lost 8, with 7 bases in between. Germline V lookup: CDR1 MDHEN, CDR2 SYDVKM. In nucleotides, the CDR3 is TGTGCCAGCAGCCCCTCTGGGGAGCTGTTTTTT. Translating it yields CASSPSGELFF.

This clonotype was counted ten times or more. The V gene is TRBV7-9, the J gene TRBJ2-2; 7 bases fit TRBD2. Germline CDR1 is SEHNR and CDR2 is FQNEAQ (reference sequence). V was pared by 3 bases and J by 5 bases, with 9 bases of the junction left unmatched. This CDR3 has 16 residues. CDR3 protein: CASSFGRVSGTGELFF. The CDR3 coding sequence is TGTGCCAGCAGCTTCGGTCGGGTTAGCGGGACCGGGGAGCTGTTTTTT.